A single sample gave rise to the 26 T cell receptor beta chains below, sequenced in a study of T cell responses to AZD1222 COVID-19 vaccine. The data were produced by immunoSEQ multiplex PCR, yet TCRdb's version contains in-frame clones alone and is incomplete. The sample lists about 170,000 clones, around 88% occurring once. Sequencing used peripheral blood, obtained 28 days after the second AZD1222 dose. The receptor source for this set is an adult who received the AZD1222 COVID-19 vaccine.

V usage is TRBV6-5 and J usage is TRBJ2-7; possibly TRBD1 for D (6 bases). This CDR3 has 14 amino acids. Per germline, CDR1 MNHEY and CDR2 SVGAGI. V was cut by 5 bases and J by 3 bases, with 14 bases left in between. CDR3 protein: CASSRDKYDYEQYF. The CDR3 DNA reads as TGTGCCAGCAGTCGGGACAAGTACGACTACGAGCAGTACTTC.

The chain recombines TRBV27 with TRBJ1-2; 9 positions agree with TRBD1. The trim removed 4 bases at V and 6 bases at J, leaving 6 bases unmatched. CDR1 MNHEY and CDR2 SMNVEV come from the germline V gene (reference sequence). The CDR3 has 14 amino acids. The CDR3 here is CASSSYTGGHGYTF. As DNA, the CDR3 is TGTGCCAGCAGTTCCTACACAGGGGGCCATGGCTACACCTTC.

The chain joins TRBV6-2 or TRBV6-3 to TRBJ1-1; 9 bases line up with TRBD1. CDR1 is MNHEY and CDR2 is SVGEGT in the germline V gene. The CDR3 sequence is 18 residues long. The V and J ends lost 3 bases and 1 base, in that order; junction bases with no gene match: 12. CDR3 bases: TGTGCCAGCAGTTATGATACCCGACAGGGGGGGAGGAACACTGAAGCTTTCTTT. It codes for CASSYDTRQGGRNTEAFF.

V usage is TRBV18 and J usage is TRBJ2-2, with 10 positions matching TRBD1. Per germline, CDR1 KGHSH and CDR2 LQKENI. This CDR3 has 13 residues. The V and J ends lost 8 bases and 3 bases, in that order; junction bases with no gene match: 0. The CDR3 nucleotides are TGTGCCAGCGGGACAGGGGACACCGGGGAGCTGTTTTTT. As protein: CASGTGDTGELFF.

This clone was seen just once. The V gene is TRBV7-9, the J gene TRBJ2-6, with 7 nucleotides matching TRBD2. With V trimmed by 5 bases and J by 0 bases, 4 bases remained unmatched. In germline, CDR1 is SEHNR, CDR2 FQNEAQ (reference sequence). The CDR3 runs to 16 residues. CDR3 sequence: CASSPGRGSGANVLTF. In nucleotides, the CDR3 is TGTGCCAGCAGCCCGGGGAGGGGCTCTGGGGCCAACGTCCTGACTTTC.

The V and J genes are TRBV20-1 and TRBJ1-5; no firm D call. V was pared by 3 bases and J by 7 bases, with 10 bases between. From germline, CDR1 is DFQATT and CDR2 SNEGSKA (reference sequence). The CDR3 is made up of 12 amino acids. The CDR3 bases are TGCAGTGCTAGTCCACGCGGCCAGCCCCAGCATTTT. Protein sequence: CSASPRGQPQHF.

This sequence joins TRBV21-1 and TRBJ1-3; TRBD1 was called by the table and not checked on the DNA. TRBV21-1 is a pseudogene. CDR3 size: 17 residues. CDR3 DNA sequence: TGTGCCAGCAGCAAATGCCTTCAGGGTTTATCTGGAAACACCATATATTTT. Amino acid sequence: CASSKCLQGLSGNTIYF.

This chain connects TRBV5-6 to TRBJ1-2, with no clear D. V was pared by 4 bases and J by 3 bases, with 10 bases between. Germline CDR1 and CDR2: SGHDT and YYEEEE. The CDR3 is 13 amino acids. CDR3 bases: TGTGCCAGCAGCATTGGCACAGACTATGGCTACACCTTC. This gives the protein CASSIGTDYGYTF.

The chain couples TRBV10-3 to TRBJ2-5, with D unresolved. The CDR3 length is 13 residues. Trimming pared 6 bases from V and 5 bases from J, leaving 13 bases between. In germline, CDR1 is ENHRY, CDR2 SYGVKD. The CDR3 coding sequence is TGTGCCATCAGGGAGACCGGAGCGGAGACCCAGTACTTC. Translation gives CAIRETGAETQYF.

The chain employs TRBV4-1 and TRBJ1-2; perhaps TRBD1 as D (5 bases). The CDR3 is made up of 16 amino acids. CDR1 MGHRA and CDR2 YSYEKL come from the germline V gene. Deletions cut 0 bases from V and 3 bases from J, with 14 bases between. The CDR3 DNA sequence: TGCGCCAGCAGCCAAGAAGAAGGCAGGGATCACTATGGCTACACCTTC. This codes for CASSQEEGRDHYGYTF.

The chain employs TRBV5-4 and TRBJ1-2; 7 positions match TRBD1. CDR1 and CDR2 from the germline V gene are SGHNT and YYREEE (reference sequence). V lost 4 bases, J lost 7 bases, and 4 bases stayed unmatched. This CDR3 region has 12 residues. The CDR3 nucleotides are TGTGCCAGCAGCAAGACAGGGATTGGCTACACCTTC. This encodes CASSKTGIGYTF.

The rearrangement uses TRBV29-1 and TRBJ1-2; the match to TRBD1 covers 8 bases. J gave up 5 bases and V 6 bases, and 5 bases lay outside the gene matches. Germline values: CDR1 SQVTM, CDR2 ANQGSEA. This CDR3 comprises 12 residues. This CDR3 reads CSVDREGYGYTF. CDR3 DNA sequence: TGCAGCGTGGACAGGGAAGGGTATGGCTACACCTTC.

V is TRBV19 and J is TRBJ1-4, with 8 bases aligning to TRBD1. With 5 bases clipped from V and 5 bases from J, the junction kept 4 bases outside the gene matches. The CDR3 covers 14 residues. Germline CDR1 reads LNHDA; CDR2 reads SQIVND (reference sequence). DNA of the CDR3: TGTGCCAGTAGTTTACAGGGGGGCAATGAAAAACTGTTTTTT. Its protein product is CASSLQGGNEKLFF.

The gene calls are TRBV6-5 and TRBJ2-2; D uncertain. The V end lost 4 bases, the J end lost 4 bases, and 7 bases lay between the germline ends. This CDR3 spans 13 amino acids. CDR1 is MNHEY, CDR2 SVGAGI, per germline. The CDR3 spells CASSSPGTGELFF. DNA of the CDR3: TGTGCCAGCAGTTCGCCGGGCACCGGGGAGCTGTTTTTT.

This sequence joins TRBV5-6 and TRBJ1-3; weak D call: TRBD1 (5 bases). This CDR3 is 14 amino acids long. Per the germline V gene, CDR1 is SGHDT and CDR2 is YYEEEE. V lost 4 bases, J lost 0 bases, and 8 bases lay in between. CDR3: CASSGAGSGNTIYF. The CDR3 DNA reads TGTGCCAGCAGCGGGGCAGGCTCTGGAAACACCATATATTTT.

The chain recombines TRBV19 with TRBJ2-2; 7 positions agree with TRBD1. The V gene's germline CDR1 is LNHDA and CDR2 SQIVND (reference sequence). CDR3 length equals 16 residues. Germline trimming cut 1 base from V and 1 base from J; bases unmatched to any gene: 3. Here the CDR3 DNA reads TGTGCCAGTAGTATAGGGGGACAGCTGAACACCGGGGAGCTGTTTTTT. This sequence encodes CASSIGGQLNTGELFF.

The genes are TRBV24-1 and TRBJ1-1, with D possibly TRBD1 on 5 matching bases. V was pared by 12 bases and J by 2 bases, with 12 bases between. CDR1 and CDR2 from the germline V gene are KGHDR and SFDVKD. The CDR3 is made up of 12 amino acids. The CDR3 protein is CARRVLNTEAFF. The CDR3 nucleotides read TGTGCCCGCAGGGTATTAAACACTGAAGCTTTCTTT.

Here the CDR3 DNA reads TGTGCCAGCAGTGAATTAGAACTCCTCTCCTACGAGCAGTACTTC. It is translated as CASSELELLSYEQYF. The rearrangement links TRBV6-1 to TRBJ2-7; D gene unclear. This CDR3 has 15 residues. CDR1 is MNHNS, CDR2 SASEGT, per germline. V was cut by 2 bases and J by 0 bases, with 11 bases left in between.

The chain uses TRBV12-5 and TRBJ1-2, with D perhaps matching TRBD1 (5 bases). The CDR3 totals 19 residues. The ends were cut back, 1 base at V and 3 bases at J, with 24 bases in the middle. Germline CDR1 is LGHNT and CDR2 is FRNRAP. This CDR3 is CASGLAPTLVMGRDYGYTF. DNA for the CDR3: TGTGCTAGTGGTTTGGCCCCCACACTGGTAATGGGGCGCGACTATGGCTACACCTTC.

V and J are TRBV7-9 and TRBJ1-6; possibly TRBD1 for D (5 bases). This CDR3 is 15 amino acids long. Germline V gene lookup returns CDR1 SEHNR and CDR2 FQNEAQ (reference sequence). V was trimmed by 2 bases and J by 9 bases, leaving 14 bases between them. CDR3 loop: CASSLSGRGGSPLHF. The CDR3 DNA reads TGTGCCAGCAGCTTAAGTGGGAGGGGAGGTTCACCCCTCCACTTT.

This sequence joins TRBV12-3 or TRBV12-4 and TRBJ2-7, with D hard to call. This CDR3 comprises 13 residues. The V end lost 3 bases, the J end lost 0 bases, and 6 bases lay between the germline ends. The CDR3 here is CASSFPGSYEQYF. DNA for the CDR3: TGTGCCAGCAGTTTCCCGGGCTCCTACGAGCAGTACTTC.

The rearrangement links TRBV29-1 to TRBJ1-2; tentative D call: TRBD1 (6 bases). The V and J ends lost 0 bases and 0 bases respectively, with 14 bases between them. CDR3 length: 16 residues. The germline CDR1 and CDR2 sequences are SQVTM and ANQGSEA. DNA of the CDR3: TGCAGCGTTGAAGATCGGGGGCAGGGCCCTAACTATGGCTACACCTTC. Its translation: CSVEDRGQGPNYGYTF.

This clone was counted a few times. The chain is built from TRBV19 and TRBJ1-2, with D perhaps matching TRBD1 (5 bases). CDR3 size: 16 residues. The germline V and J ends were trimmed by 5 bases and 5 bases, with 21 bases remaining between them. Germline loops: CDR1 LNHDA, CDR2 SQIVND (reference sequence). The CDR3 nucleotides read TGTGCCAGTAGTCCCTGGGGCAGAGAGTCAGTATATGGCTACACCTTC. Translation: CASSPWGRESVYGYTF. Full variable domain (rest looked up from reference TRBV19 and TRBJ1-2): DGGITQSPKYLFRKEGQNVTLSCEQNLNHDAMYWYRQDPGQGLRLIYYSQIVNDFQKGDIAEGYSVSREKKESFPLTVTSAQKNPTAFYLCASSPWGRESVYGYTFGSGTRLTVV.

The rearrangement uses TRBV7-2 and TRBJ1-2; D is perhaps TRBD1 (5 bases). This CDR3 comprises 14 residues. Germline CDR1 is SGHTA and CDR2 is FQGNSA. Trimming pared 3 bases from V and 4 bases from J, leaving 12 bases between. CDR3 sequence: CASSLAQGPYGYTF. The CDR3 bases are TGTGCCAGCAGCTTGGCCCAGGGTCCCTATGGCTACACCTTC.

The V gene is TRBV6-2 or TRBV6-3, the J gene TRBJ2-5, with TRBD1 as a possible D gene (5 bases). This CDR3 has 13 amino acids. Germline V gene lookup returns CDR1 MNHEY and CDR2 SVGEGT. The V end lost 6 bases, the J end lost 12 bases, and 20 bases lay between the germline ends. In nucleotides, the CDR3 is TGTGCCAGCAGCCGCTCCCCAGACAGACAAGAGTACTTC. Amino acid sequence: CASSRSPDRQEYF.

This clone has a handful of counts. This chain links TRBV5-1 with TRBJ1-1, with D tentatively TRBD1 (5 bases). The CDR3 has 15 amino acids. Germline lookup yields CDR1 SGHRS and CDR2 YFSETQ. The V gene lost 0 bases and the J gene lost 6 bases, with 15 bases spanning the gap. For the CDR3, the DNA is TGCGCCAGCAGCTTGGCCCCCACATCGGGGGCTGAAGCTTTCTTT. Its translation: CASSLAPTSGAEAFF.